This TCR beta chain came from a study of T-cell memory formation after mild COVID-19. TCRdb used MiXCR to reprocess the 5' RACE reads, holding one entry per CDR3 protein. The sample includes about 210,000 distinct CDR3 sequences, about 10% seen only once; the top ten take just over 3%. CDR1 SGHTA and CDR2 FQGNSA come from the germline V gene. CDR3 size: 16 residues. V lost 4 bases to trimming and J lost 8 bases; unmatched junction nucleotides: 13. Sequencing was carried out using PBMCs or a T cell subset sorted from them (not recorded which). The receptor was isolated from a man aged 18 to 30 who had mild COVID-19 (a few samples of this study predate the infection). Cell type and time point are not known. The V call is TRBV7-2, the J call TRBJ2-2; 7 nucleotides agree with TRBD1. The CDR3 sequence: CASSYPQGLIPGELFF. CDR3 sequence (DNA): TGTGCCAGCAGCTACCCACAGGGGTTGATTCCGGGGGAGCTGTTTTTT.